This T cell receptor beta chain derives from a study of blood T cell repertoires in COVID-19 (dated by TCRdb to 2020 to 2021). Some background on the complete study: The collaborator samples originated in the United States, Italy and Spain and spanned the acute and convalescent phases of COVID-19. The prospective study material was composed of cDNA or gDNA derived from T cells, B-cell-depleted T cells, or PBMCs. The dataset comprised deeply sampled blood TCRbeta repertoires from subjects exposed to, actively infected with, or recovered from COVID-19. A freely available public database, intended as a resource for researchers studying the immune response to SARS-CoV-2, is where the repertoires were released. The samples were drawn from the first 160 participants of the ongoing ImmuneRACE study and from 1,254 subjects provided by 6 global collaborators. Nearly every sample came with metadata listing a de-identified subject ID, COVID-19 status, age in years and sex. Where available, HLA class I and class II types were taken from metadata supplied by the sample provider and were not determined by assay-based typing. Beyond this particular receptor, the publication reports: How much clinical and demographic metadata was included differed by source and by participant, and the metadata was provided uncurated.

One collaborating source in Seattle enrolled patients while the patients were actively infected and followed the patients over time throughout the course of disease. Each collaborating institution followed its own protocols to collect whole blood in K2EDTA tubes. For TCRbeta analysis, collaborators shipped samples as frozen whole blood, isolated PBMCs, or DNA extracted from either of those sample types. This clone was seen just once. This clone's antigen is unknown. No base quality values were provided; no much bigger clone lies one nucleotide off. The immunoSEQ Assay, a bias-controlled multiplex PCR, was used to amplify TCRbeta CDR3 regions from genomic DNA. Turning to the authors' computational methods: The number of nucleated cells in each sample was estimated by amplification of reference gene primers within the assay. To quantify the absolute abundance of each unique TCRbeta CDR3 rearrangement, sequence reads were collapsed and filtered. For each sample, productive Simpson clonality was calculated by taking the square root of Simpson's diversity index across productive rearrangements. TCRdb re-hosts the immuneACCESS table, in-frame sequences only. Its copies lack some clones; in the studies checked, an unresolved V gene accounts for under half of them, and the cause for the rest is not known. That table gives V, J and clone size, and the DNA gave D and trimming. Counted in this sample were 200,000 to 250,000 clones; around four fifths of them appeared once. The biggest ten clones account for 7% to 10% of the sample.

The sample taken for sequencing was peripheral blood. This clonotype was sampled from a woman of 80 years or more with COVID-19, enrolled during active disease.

In nucleotides, the sequence is TGTGCCAGCAGCCACCGGCAGCTAGTCTCACCCCTCCACTTT. It codes for CASSHRQLVSPLHF. Recombination joined TRBV3-1 (or the pseudogene TRBV3-2) with TRBJ1-6, with no reliable assignment of the D segment. The germline V gene (reference sequence) gives CDR1 as LGHDT and CDR2 as YNNKEL. The CDR3 runs 14 residues from the cysteine to the phenylalanine. The CDR3 DNA has 42 bases and is translated from base 1. Trimming takes 3 bases from V and 10 bases from J, and the germline ends sit 13 bases apart.